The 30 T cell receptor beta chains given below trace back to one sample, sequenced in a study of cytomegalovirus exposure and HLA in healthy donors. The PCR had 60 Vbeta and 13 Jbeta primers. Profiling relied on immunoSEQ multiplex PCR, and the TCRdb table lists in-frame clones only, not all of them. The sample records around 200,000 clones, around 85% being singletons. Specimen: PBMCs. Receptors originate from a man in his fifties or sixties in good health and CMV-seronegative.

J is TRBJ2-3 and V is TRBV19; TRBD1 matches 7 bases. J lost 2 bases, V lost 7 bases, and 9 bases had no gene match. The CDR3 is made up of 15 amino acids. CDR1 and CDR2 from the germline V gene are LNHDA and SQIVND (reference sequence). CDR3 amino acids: CASKGQQGVTDTQYF. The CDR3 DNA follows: TGTGCCAGTAAGGGACAGCAAGGGGTCACAGATACGCAGTATTTT.

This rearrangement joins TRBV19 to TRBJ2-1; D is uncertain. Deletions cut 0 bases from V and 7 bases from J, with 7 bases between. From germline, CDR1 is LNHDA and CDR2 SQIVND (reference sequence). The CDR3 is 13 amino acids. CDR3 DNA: TGTGCCAGTAGTATAGATGGAGCGAATGAGCAGTTCTTC. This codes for CASSIDGANEQFF.

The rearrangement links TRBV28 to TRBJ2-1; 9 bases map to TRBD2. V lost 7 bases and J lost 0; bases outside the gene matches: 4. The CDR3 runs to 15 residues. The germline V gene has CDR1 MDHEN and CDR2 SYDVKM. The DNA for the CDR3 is TGTGCCAGCACTATAGCGGGAGTCTCCTACAATGAGCAGTTCTTC. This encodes CASTIAGVSYNEQFF.

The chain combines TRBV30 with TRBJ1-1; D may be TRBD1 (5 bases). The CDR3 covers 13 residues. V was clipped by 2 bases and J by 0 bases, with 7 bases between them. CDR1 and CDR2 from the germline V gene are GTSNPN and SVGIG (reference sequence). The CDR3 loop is CAWSTGMNTEAFF. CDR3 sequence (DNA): TGTGCCTGGAGTACAGGCATGAACACTGAAGCTTTCTTT.

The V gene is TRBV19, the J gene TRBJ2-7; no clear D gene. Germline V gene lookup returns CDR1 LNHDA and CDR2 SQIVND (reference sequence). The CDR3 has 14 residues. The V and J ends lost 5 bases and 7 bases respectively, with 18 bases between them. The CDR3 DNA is TGTGCCAGTAGTGCCCCCGAGGCCCTCGAGGAGCAGTACTTC. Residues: CASSAPEALEEQYF.

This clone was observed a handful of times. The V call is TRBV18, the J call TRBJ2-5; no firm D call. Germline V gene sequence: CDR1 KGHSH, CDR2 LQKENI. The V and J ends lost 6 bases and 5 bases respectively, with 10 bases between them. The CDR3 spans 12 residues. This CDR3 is CASSDRVETQYF. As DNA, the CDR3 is TGTGCCAGCTCTGACCGGGTGGAGACCCAGTACTTC.

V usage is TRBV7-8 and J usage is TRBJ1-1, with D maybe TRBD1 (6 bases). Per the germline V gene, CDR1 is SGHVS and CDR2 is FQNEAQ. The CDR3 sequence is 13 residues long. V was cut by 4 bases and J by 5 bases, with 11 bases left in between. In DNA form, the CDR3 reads TGTGCCAGCAGCTATAGGGGGGGGACTGAAGCTTTCTTT. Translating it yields CASSYRGGTEAFF.

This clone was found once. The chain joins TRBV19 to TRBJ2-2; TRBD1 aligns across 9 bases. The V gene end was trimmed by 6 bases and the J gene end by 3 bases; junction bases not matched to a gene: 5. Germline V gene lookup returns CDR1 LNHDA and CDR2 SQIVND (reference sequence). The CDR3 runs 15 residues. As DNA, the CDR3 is TGTGCCAGTAGAGCGGGACAGGGCGACACCGGGGAGCTGTTTTTT. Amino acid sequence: CASRAGQGDTGELFF.

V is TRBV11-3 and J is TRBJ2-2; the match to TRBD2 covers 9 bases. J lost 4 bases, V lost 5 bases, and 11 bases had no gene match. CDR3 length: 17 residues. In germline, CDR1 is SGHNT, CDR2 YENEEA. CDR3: CASSPFSGRRFTGELFF. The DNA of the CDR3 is TGTGCCAGCAGCCCCTTTAGCGGGAGACGGTTCACCGGGGAGCTGTTTTTT.

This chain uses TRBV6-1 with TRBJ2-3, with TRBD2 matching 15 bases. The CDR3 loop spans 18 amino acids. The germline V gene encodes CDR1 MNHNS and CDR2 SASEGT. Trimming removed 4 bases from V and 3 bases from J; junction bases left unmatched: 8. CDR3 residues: CASSGTGLAGGGTDTQYF. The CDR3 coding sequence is TGTGCCAGCAGTGGAACGGGACTAGCGGGAGGAGGTACAGATACGCAGTATTTT.

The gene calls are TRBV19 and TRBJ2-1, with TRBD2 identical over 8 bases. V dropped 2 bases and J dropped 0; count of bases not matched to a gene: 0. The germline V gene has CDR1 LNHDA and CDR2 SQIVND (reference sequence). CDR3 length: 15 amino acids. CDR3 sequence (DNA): TGTGCCAGTAGTATAAGCGGGAGCTCCTACAATGAGCAGTTCTTC. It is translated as CASSISGSSYNEQFF.

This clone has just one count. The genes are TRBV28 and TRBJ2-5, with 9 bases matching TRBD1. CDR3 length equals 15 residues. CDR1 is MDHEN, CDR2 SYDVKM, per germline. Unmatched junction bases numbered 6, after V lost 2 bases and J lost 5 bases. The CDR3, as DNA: TGTGCCAGCAGTTTAGTAGGACAGGGGCAGGAGACCCAGTACTTC. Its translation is CASSLVGQGQETQYF.

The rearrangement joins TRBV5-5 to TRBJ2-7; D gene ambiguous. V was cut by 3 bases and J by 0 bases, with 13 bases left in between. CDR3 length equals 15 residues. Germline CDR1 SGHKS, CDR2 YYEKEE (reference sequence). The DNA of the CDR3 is TGTGCCAGCAGCTGGGTGGGCCCGAGCTCCTACGAGCAGTACTTC. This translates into CASSWVGPSSYEQYF. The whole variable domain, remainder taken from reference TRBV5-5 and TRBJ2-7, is DAGVTQSPTHLIKTRGQQVTLRCSPISGHKSVSWYQQVLGQGPQFIFQYYEKEERGRGNFPDRFSARQFPNYSSELNVNALLLGDSALYLCASSWVGPSSYEQYFGPGTRLTVT.

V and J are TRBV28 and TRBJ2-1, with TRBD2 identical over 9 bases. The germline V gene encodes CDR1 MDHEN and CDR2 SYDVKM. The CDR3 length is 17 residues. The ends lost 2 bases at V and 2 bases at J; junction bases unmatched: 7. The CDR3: CASSLERAGGPYNEQFF. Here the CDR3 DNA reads TGTGCCAGCAGTTTAGAACGAGCGGGAGGCCCCTACAATGAGCAGTTCTTC.

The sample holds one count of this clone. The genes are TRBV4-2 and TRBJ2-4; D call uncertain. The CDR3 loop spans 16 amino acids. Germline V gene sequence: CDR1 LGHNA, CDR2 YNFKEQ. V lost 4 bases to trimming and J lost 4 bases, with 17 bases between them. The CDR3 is CASSPPNSYGKNIQYF. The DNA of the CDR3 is TGTGCCAGCAGCCCACCCAACTCCTATGGTAAAAACATTCAGTACTTC.

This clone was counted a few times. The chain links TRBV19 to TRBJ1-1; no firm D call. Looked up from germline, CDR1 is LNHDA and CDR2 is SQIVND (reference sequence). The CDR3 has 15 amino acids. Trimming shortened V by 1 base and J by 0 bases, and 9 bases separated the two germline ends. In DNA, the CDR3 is TGTGCCAGTAGTATAGGTCCAAAAATGAACACTGAAGCTTTCTTT. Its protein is CASSIGPKMNTEAFF.

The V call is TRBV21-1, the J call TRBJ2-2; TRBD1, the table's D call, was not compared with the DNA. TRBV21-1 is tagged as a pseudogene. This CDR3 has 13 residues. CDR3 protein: CASSRRGTGELFF. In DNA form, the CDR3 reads TGTGCCAGCAGCCGAAGGGGGACCGGGGAGCTGTTTTTT.

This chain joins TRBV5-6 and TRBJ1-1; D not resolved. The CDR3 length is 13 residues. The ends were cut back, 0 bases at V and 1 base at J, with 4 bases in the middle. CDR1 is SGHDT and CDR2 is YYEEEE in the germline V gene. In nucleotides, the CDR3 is TGTGCCAGCAGCTTGGTGGCGAACACTGAAGCTTTCTTT. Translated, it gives CASSLVANTEAFF.

The CDR3 region is CASSPVTSGQETQYF. The CDR3 DNA reads TGTGCCAGTAGTCCCGTGACTAGCGGGCAAGAGACCCAGTACTTC. This chain uses TRBV19 with TRBJ2-5, with TRBD2 matching over 10 bases. The CDR3 covers 15 residues. Unmatched junction bases numbered 5, after V lost 5 bases and J lost 2 bases. The germline CDR1 and CDR2 sequences are LNHDA and SQIVND (reference sequence). The full variable domain, its missing parts supplied by reference TRBV19 and TRBJ2-5, is DGGITQSPKYLFRKEGQNVTLSCEQNLNHDAMYWYRQDPGQGLRLIYYSQIVNDFQKGDIAEGYSVSREKKESFPLTVTSAQKNPTAFYLCASSPVTSGQETQYFGPGTRLLVL.

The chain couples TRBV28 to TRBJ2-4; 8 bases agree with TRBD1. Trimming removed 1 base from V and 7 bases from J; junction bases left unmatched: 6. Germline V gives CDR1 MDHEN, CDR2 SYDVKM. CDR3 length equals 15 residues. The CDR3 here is CASSLLDRDSNIQYF. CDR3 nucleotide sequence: TGTGCCAGCAGTTTATTGGACAGGGACTCCAACATTCAGTACTTC.

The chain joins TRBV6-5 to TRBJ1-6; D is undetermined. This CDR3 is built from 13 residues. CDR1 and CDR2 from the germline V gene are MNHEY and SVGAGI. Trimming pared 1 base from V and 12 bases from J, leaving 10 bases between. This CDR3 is CASSYLNAGPLHF. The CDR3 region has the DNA TGTGCCAGCAGTTACTTGAACGCCGGACCCCTCCACTTT.

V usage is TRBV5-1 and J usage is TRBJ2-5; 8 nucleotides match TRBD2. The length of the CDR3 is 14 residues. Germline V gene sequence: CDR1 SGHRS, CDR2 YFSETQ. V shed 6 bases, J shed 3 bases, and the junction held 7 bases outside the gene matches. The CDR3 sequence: CASKVAGLEETQYF. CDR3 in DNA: TGCGCCAGCAAGGTAGCGGGACTTGAAGAGACCCAGTACTTC.

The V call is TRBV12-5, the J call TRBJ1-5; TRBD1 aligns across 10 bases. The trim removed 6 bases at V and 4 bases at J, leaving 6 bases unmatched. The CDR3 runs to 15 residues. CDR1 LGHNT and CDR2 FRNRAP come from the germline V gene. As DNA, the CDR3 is TGTGCTAGTGGCCCTGGGACAGGGGTAAATCAGCCCCAGCATTTT. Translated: CASGPGTGVNQPQHF. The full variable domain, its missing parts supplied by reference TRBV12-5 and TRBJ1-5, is DARVTQTPRHKVTEMGQEVTMRCQPILGHNTVFWYRQTMMQGLELLAYFRNRAPLDDSGMPKDRFSAEMPDATLATLKIQPSEPRDSAVYFCASGPGTGVNQPQHFGDGTRLSIL.

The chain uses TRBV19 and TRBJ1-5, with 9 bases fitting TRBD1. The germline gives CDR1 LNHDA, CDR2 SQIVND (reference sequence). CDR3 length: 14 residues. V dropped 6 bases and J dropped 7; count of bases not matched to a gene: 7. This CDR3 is CASRGQGVVQPQHF. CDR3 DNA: TGTGCCAGTAGGGGACAGGGAGTGGTACAGCCCCAGCATTTT.

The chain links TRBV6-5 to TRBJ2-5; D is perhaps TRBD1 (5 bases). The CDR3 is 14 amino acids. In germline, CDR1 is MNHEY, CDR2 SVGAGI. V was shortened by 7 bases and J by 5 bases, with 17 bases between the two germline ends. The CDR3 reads CASTLRLGRETQYF. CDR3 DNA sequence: TGTGCCAGCACCCTAAGGCTGGGGCGGGAGACCCAGTACTTC.

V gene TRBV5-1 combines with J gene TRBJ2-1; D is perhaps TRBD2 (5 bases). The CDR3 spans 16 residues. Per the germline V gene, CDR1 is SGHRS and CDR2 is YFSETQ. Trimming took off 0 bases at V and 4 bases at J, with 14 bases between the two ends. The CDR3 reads CASSLVPGLAYNEQFF. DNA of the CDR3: TGCGCCAGCAGCTTGGTTCCTGGGCTAGCATACAATGAGCAGTTCTTC.

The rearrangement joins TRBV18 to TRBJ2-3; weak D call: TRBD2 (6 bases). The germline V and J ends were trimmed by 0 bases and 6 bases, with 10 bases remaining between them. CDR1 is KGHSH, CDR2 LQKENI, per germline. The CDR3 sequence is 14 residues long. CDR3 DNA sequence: TGTGCCAGCTCACCACCAGGGAGCGGGGATACGCAGTATTTT. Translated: CASSPPGSGDTQYF.

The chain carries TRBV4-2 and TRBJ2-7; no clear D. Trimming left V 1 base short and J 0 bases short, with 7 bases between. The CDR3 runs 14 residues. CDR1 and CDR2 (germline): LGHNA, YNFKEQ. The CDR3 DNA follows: TGTGCCAGCAGCCAAGGCCACAGCTCCTACGAGCAGTACTTC. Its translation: CASSQGHSSYEQYF.

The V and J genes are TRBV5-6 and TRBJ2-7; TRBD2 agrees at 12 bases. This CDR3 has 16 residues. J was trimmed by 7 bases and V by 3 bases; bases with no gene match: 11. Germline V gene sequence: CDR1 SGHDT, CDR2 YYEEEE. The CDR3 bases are TGTGCCAGCAGCTGGGACGGACTAGCGGGACAAAGGGAGCAGTACTTC. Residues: CASSWDGLAGQREQYF.

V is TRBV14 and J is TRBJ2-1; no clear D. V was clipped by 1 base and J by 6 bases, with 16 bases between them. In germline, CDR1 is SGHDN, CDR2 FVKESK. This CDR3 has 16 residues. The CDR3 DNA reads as TGTGCCAGCAGCCAAGGAGGTGTCGTTCGGATCAATGAGCAGTTCTTC. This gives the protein CASSQGGVVRINEQFF.